These 11 T cell receptor beta chains were sequenced from one sample in a study of response to subunit inactivated influenza vaccine. TCRdb redid the calling of the RT-PCR reads with MiXCR, one entry per CDR3 protein. The table has approximately 570,000 distinct CDR3 sequences, less than 10% seen once. Sequencing used PBMCs from blood, obtained about 23 months after vaccination. These receptors originate from a man between 50 and 75 years old who received an inactivated influenza vaccine.

This clonotype occurred a few times. V usage is TRBV28 and J usage is TRBJ2-3; perhaps TRBD2 as D (5 bases). The CDR3 consists of 14 residues. Deletions cut 6 bases from V and 2 bases from J, with 12 bases between. The germline V gene has CDR1 MDHEN and CDR2 SYDVKM. The CDR3 loop is CASSLGKTTDTQYF. CDR3 nucleotides: TGTGCCAGCAGCCTCGGGAAGACCACAGATACGCAGTATTTT.

This clonotype was seen ten or more times. This chain connects TRBV7-7 to TRBJ2-7, with 8 bases lining up with TRBD2. Germline loops: CDR1 SSHAT, CDR2 FNYEAQ (reference sequence). The CDR3 has 13 residues. With 3 bases clipped from V and 7 bases from J, the junction kept 5 bases outside the gene matches. This chain's CDR3 is CASSLDLAGEQYF. CDR3 nucleotides: TGTGCCAGCAGCTTGGATCTAGCGGGTGAGCAGTACTTC.

This clonotype has just a few counts. The rearrangement joins TRBV20-1 to TRBJ2-1; D possibly corresponds to TRBD2 (6 bases). Germline lookup yields CDR1 DFQATT and CDR2 SNEGSKA (reference sequence). With 2 bases removed from V and 9 bases from J, the gap between germline ends came to 20 bases. This CDR3 region has 15 residues. DNA of the CDR3: TGCAGTGCTAGACTGGTGGGACTCGCAGAGGGTGAGCAGTTCTTC. It translates to CSARLVGLAEGEQFF.

A few counts support this clonotype. The rearrangement joins TRBV2 to TRBJ2-1, with a tentative D call TRBD2 (6 bases). The V end lost 6 bases, the J end lost 8 bases, and 11 bases lay between the germline ends. There are 12 residues in the CDR3. Germline CDR1 is SNHLY and CDR2 is FYNNEI. As DNA, the CDR3 is TGTGCCAGCAGGGGGGGAAGCTATGAGCAGTTCTTC. It translates to CASRGGSYEQFF.

The table lists this clonotype with a few counts. The rearrangement links TRBV10-3 to TRBJ2-1, with D perhaps matching TRBD1 or TRBD2 (5 bases each). The V end lost 11 bases, the J end lost 6 bases, and 17 bases lay between the germline ends. This CDR3 comprises 13 residues. Germline CDR1 and CDR2: ENHRY and SYGVKD. The CDR3 region is CAVTHRGVNEQFF. The CDR3 nucleotides read TGTGCCGTAACCCATAGAGGGGTCAATGAGCAGTTCTTC.

This clonotype was counted only a few times. V gene TRBV5-1 combines with J gene TRBJ1-4; 8 bases are a match to TRBD1. The V gene's germline CDR1 is SGHRS and CDR2 YFSETQ. This CDR3 is built from 15 residues. With 4 bases clipped from V and 4 bases from J, the junction kept 6 bases outside the gene matches. The CDR3 DNA reads as TGCGCCAGCAGCATCCAGGGGGCAGTTAATGAAAAACTGTTTTTT. This sequence encodes CASSIQGAVNEKLFF.

This clonotype was observed a few times. This chain uses TRBV7-3 with TRBJ2-5; D call uncertain. The V end lost 5 bases, the J end lost 5 bases, and 12 bases lay between the germline ends. The CDR3 runs 13 residues. CDR1 SGHTA and CDR2 FQGTGA come from the germline V gene. Here the CDR3 reads CASSPSMDETQYF. The CDR3 DNA reads as TGTGCCAGCAGCCCGAGTATGGACGAGACCCAGTACTTC.

This clonotype came up many times. The rearrangement joins TRBV6-5 to TRBJ2-1, with 7 bases lining up with TRBD1. Germline V CDR1 and CDR2: MNHEY, SVGAGI. Germline trimming cut 2 bases from V and 8 bases from J; bases unmatched to any gene: 9. The CDR3 extends over 15 amino acids. The CDR3 here is CASSYRDRVLDEQFF. CDR3 nucleotides: TGTGCCAGCAGTTACCGAGACAGGGTGCTTGATGAGCAGTTCTTC.

This clonotype came up a few times. The chain is built from TRBV6-4 and TRBJ2-7; D unclear. Trimming removed 6 bases from V and 2 bases from J, with 17 bases in between. CDR1 is MRHNA, CDR2 SNTAGT, per germline. The CDR3 sequence is 15 residues long. This CDR3 reads CASSETRDVAYEQYF. The CDR3 DNA sequence: TGTGCCAGCAGCGAGACTCGTGATGTGGCCTACGAGCAGTACTTC.

The V call is TRBV12-3 or TRBV12-4, the J call TRBJ1-2, with D unclear. The CDR3 has 13 residues. V was cut by 10 bases and J by 2 bases, with 14 bases left in between. The CDR3: CAIRLTRNYGYTF. CDR3 sequence (DNA): TGTGCCATCCGTTTAACACGAAACTATGGCTACACCTTC.

At least ten counts were recorded for this clonotype. The J gene is TRBJ2-5, the V gene TRBV5-1, with D unclear. This CDR3 has 13 residues. Germline CDR1 SGHRS, CDR2 YFSETQ. V was pared by 2 bases and J by 2 bases, with 7 bases between. DNA of the CDR3: TGCGCCAGCAGCTTTCAGCCTCAAGAGACCCAGTACTTC. Encoded protein: CASSFQPQETQYF. The whole variable domain, remainder taken from reference TRBV5-1 and TRBJ2-5, is KAGVTQTPRYLIKTRGQQVTLSCSPISGHRSVSWYQQTPGQGLQFLFEYFSETQRNKGNFPGRFSGRQFSNSRSEMNVSTLELGDSALYLCASSFQPQETQYFGPGTRLLVL.